These 27 T cell receptor beta chains originate from one sample sequenced in a study of T cell changes during pregnancy in multiple sclerosis. Only in-frame clones appear in the TCRdb table, and some are missing; sequencing was by immunoSEQ multiplex PCR. Here the sample spans tens of thousands of clones, about 91% being singletons. This specimen was peripheral blood, taken in the second trimester of pregnancy. Receptor source: a female donor in good health, enrolled as a control in a pregnancy study.

This sequence joins TRBV18 and TRBJ1-1, with D maybe TRBD1 (5 bases). The CDR3 covers 16 residues. V shed 6 bases and J shed 2 bases, with 19 bases lying between them. CDR1 is KGHSH, CDR2 LQKENI, per germline. The CDR3 sequence: CASSSGSTGLNTEAFF. The DNA of the CDR3 is TGTGCCAGCTCGAGTGGCTCAACAGGCCTAAACACTGAAGCTTTCTTT.

This chain connects TRBV6-6 to TRBJ2-1, with TRBD1 matching over 11 bases. There are 16 residues in the CDR3. Germline CDR1 and CDR2: MNHNY and SVGAGI (reference sequence). Losses at the gene ends were 0 bases for V and 4 bases for J; bases not matched to a gene: 2. Written as DNA, the CDR3 is TGTGCCAGCAGTTACTCAGGACAGGGGGCTTACAATGAGCAGTTCTTC. Protein: CASSYSGQGAYNEQFF.

The V and J genes are TRBV5-5 and TRBJ2-7; 11 bases are a match to TRBD1. The CDR3 consists of 15 residues. The germline V gene has CDR1 SGHKS and CDR2 YYEKEE (reference sequence). The V gene end was trimmed by 3 bases and the J gene end by 0 bases; junction bases not matched to a gene: 2. The CDR3 nucleotides are TGTGCCAGCAGCTGGGGACAGGGGGTCTCCTACGAGCAGTACTTC. Translating gives CASSWGQGVSYEQYF.

This clone was found many times. The rearrangement joins TRBV20-1 to TRBJ1-5, with D possibly matching TRBD1 (5 bases). CDR1 is DFQATT, CDR2 SNEGSKA, per germline (reference sequence). V was trimmed by 5 bases and J by 7 bases, leaving 9 bases between them. The CDR3 runs 11 residues. The CDR3 DNA reads TGCAGTGCTGGGGACTTACAGCCCCAGCATTTT. Residues: CSAGDLQPQHF.

The V gene is TRBV19, the J gene TRBJ1-1, with D perhaps TRBD1 (6 bases). Trimming removed 8 bases at V and 5 bases at J, with 36 bases between. The CDR3 length is 20 residues. Germline loops: CDR1 LNHDA, CDR2 SQIVND (reference sequence). In nucleotides, the CDR3 is TGTGCCAGTTGGGGGCGGGGGAGGGAAGGGGACCTGATCTCCGGGACTGAAGCTTTCTTT. It is translated as CASWGRGREGDLISGTEAFF. The whole variable domain, filled in from reference TRBV19 and TRBJ1-1, reads DGGITQSPKYLFRKEGQNVTLSCEQNLNHDAMYWYRQDPGQGLRLIYYSQIVNDFQKGDIAEGYSVSREKKESFPLTVTSAQKNPTAFYLCASWGRGREGDLISGTEAFFGQGTRLTVV.

V usage is TRBV29-1 and J usage is TRBJ2-5; the match to TRBD1 covers 8 bases. Germline lookup yields CDR1 SQVTM and CDR2 ANQGSEA. This CDR3 has 12 amino acids. Losses at the gene ends were 7 bases for V and 4 bases for J; bases not matched to a gene: 5. The CDR3 DNA sequence: TGCAGCGCCACAGGGGGGCTAGAGACCCAGTACTTC. This codes for CSATGGLETQYF.

The DNA for the CDR3 is TGTGCCACCAGCAGCCGAGGAGGGGTCCCCGGGTACACCTTC. Protein product: CATSSRGGVPGYTF. V usage is TRBV15 and J usage is TRBJ1-2, with D possibly TRBD1 on 5 matching bases. V lost 3 bases and J 11 bases, leaving 19 bases between the germline ends. Per germline, CDR1 LNHNV and CDR2 YYDKDF (reference sequence). There are 14 residues in the CDR3. Looking up the rest from reference TRBV15 and TRBJ1-2 gives the full variable domain: DAMVIQNPRYQVTQFGKPVTLSCSQTLNHNVMYWYQQKSSQAPKLLFHYYDKDFNNEADTPDNFQSRRPNTSFCFLDIRSPGLGDTAMYLCATSSRGGVPGYTFGSGTRLTVV.

The CDR3 DNA follows: TGTGCCAGCAGCTTAGCGGCACCCAACACTGAAGCTTTCTTT. It yields the protein CASSLAAPNTEAFF. The chain links TRBV7-9 to TRBJ1-1; D remains ambiguous. CDR1 SEHNR and CDR2 FQNEAQ come from the germline V gene (reference sequence). CDR3 length equals 14 residues. Trimming took 0 bases from V and 2 from J, leaving 7 bases between them.

This clone came up once. The chain joins TRBV30 to TRBJ2-5; D may be TRBD1 (6 bases). V lost 3 bases and J lost 5, with 16 bases in between. The CDR3 is 14 amino acids. Germline CDR1 GTSNPN, CDR2 SVGIG (reference sequence). CDR3 coding DNA: TGTGCCTGGAGCCCGGACTCCCAGGGGGAGACCCAGTACTTC. Its translation is CAWSPDSQGETQYF.

In its sample, this clone was seen a few times. The J gene is TRBJ1-2, the V gene TRBV7-9; TRBD1 matches 8 bases. After removal of 4 bases from V and 2 bases from J, the junction contained 6 bases not matched to a gene. The CDR3 covers 15 residues. Germline V gives CDR1 SEHNR, CDR2 FQNEAQ (reference sequence). CDR3 in amino acids: CASSYKDRENYGYTF. CDR3 DNA: TGTGCCAGCAGCTACAAGGACAGGGAGAACTATGGCTACACCTTC.

The rearrangement links TRBV9 to TRBJ2-5; 10 nucleotides agree with TRBD1. The CDR3 is made up of 14 amino acids. Germline lookup yields CDR1 SGDLS and CDR2 YYNGEE. V trimming: 3 bases; J trimming: 4 bases; junction bases outside the gene matches: 3. CDR3 amino acids: CASSEGTGAETQYF. CDR3 in DNA: TGTGCCAGCAGCGAGGGGACAGGGGCAGAGACCCAGTACTTC.

The table lists this clone with a few counts. The J gene is TRBJ2-7, the V gene TRBV19; 8 nucleotides agree with TRBD2. The CDR3 has 13 residues. The germline V gene encodes CDR1 LNHDA and CDR2 SQIVND (reference sequence). V dropped 4 bases and J dropped 2; count of bases not matched to a gene: 1. The CDR3 bases are TGTGCCAGTAGTAGCGGGAGGCCCTACGAGCAGTACTTC. It codes for CASSSGRPYEQYF.

This clone showed up just once. This chain uses TRBV5-1 with TRBJ1-1; tentatively, D is TRBD1 (6 bases). The V end was cut by 7 bases, the J end by 0 bases, with 10 bases between. Germline V gene data show CDR1 as SGHRS and CDR2 as YFSETQ. This CDR3 comprises 13 residues. The CDR3 here is CASAGGMNTEAFF. The CDR3 DNA reads as TGCGCCAGCGCGGGGGGCATGAACACTGAAGCTTTCTTT.

V gene TRBV7-8 combines with J gene TRBJ2-1, with D uncertain. The V end was cut by 8 bases, the J end by 0 bases, with 11 bases between. The CDR3 totals 14 residues. Germline-derived CDR1 and CDR2 are SGHVS and FQNEAQ. In nucleotides, the CDR3 is TGTGCCAGCCTAAAGTTTGGCTCCTACAATGAGCAGTTCTTC. Translated, it gives CASLKFGSYNEQFF.

This chain uses TRBV19 with TRBJ1-4; perhaps TRBD1 as D (5 bases). Deletions cut 5 bases from V and 5 bases from J, with 15 bases between. The CDR3 covers 15 residues. Germline loops: CDR1 LNHDA, CDR2 SQIVND (reference sequence). The CDR3 protein is CASSFRVGTNEKLFF. CDR3 nucleotides: TGTGCCAGTAGTTTCAGGGTTGGCACAAATGAAAAACTGTTTTTT.

This rearrangement joins TRBV4-1 to TRBJ2-7, with a weak D call TRBD2 (6 bases). Germline V gives CDR1 MGHRA, CDR2 YSYEKL. This CDR3 is 15 amino acids long. V lost 4 bases, J lost 5 bases, and 18 bases lay in between. CDR3 bases: TGCGCCAGCAGCCGGGGTGGACTACGACCCCACGAGCAGTACTTC. Translating it yields CASSRGGLRPHEQYF.

The CDR3 sequence: CASTAGTEAFF. Here the CDR3 DNA reads TGTGCCAGCACCGCGGGCACTGAAGCTTTCTTT. The chain is built from TRBV6-1 and TRBJ1-1, with D hard to call. CDR3 length: 11 residues. CDR1 and CDR2 (germline): MNHNS, SASEGT. V gave up 7 bases and J gave up 4 bases, with 7 bases separating them.

The chain couples TRBV12-5 to TRBJ1-3; a weak D match, TRBD1 (5 bases). Trimming took 0 bases from V and 1 from J, leaving 22 bases between them. Germline V lookup: CDR1 LGHNT, CDR2 FRNRAP. There are 20 residues in the CDR3. In DNA, the CDR3 is TGTGCTAGTGGTTTGGTACTTGTGATGCCGGGACTACCATCTGGAAACACCATATATTTT. Translating gives CASGLVLVMPGLPSGNTIYF.

J is TRBJ1-2 and V is TRBV2, with D hard to call. The CDR3 contains 11 residues. Germline-derived CDR1 and CDR2 are SNHLY and FYNNEI. The V gene lost 4 bases and the J gene lost 6 bases, with 6 bases spanning the gap. The CDR3 reads CASSVSDGYTF. The CDR3 DNA is TGTGCCAGCAGTGTTTCAGATGGCTACACCTTC.

The chain joins TRBV5-1 to TRBJ2-1; 9 bases are a match to TRBD2. Germline CDR1 SGHRS, CDR2 YFSETQ. After removal of 4 bases from V and 5 bases from J, the junction contained 7 bases not matched to a gene. The CDR3 extends over 15 amino acids. CDR3 sequence: CASSRRLAENNEQFF. DNA of the CDR3: TGCGCCAGCAGCCGGAGACTAGCGGAAAACAATGAGCAGTTCTTC. The full variable domain, its missing parts supplied by reference TRBV5-1 and TRBJ2-1, is KAGVTQTPRYLIKTRGQQVTLSCSPISGHRSVSWYQQTPGQGLQFLFEYFSETQRNKGNFPGRFSGRQFSNSRSEMNVSTLELGDSALYLCASSRRLAENNEQFFGPGTRLTVL.

The J gene is TRBJ2-7, the V gene TRBV2; TRBD2 aligns across 8 bases. This CDR3 spans 14 amino acids. CDR1 and CDR2 (germline): SNHLY, FYNNEI. The J segment lost 0 bases and the V segment lost 5 bases, leaving 3 bases of the junction unmatched. The CDR3 sequence: CASSTSGLSYEQYF. DNA for the CDR3: TGTGCCAGCAGTACTAGCGGCCTCTCCTACGAGCAGTACTTC.

This rearrangement joins TRBV29-1 to TRBJ1-1; no firm D call. The CDR3 sequence is 13 residues long. The V and J ends lost 4 bases and 3 bases respectively, with 12 bases between them. The V gene's germline CDR1 is SQVTM and CDR2 ANQGSEA. CDR3 sequence (DNA): TGCAGCGTTGCCCAGGATGGTGACACTGAAGCTTTCTTT. It is translated as CSVAQDGDTEAFF.

V usage is TRBV19 and J usage is TRBJ2-1; D is undetermined. Germline loops: CDR1 LNHDA, CDR2 SQIVND (reference sequence). There are 16 residues in the CDR3. The V end lost 5 bases, the J end lost 2 bases, and 16 bases lay between the germline ends. The CDR3 sequence is CASSLGTNRPYNEQFF. CDR3 sequence (DNA): TGTGCCAGTAGTTTAGGCACGAACAGACCCTACAATGAGCAGTTCTTC.

The V and J genes are TRBV27 and TRBJ1-1; D not resolved. The CDR3 has 14 residues. V was shortened by 4 bases and J by 0 bases, with 9 bases between the two germline ends. Germline CDR1 MNHEY, CDR2 SMNVEV (reference sequence). The CDR3 sequence: CASSSPGLNTEAFF. CDR3 DNA sequence: TGTGCCAGCAGTTCGCCAGGCTTGAACACTGAAGCTTTCTTT.

The chain combines TRBV6-5 with TRBJ2-1; TRBD2 agrees at 7 bases. Germline values: CDR1 MNHEY, CDR2 SVGAGI. The CDR3 has 15 amino acids. Germline trimming cut 5 bases from V and 1 base from J; bases unmatched to any gene: 5. CDR3 amino acids: CASSPLAESYNEQFF. For the CDR3, the DNA is TGTGCCAGCAGTCCCCTAGCGGAGTCCTACAATGAGCAGTTCTTC.

The J gene is TRBJ2-1, the V gene TRBV5-1; D gene ambiguous. CDR3 length: 13 residues. Germline CDR1 reads SGHRS; CDR2 reads YFSETQ. Trimming took off 0 bases at V and 10 bases at J, with 11 bases between the two ends. This CDR3 reads CASSLGARLEQFF. In DNA, the CDR3 is TGCGCCAGCAGCTTGGGCGCTAGGCTCGAGCAGTTCTTC.

There are a few counts of this clone. DNA for the CDR3: TGTGCCAGGAAGGGACAGGGTACCTACGAGCAGTACTTC. Its translation is CARKGQGTYEQYF. This chain uses TRBV2 with TRBJ2-7; 9 bases match TRBD1. The germline V gene has CDR1 SNHLY and CDR2 FYNNEI. The CDR3 is 13 residues long. The V and J ends lost 9 bases and 2 bases, in that order; junction bases with no gene match: 5.